This entry is about one T cell receptor beta chain. This table comes from immunoSEQ multiplex PCR, and its TCRdb copy is limited to in-frame clones, with some not included. The sample contains some 530,000 clones, over 75% of which appear only once. Between the trimmed V and J ends, which lost 3 bases and 11 bases, there was a span of 11 bases. In germline, CDR1 is MNHEY, CDR2 SMNVEV (reference sequence). The CDR3 consists of 12 residues. This entry comes from a study of shared clonotypes between healthy human individuals. The chain has TRBV27 and TRBJ2-1; D not resolved. The source is a woman aged 40-49 years in good health. Some clones in this sample may be carry-over from other donors' samples. Sequenced sample: PBMCs. CDR3 region: CASSFPASKQFF. The CDR3 DNA follows: TGTGCCAGCAGTTTCCCGGCCTCAAAGCAGTTCTTC.